The entry that follows covers one TCR beta chain sequence. The sample belongs to a study of blood T cells in healthy people across ages. Next came a second PCR, run for 7 to 11 cycles, which used a sample-barcoded 5' primer along with a J-beta primer mix. Using its own MiXCR run on the 5' RACE reads, TCRdb lists one record per CDR3 protein. The profile shows 450,000 to 700,000 distinct CDR3 sequences, roughly 28% of them singletons. This CDR3 has 14 residues. Germline assignment: CDR1 SEHNR and CDR2 FQNEAQ (reference sequence). The V segment lost 5 bases and the J segment 8 bases; nucleotides outside the gene matches: 8.

Specimen: blood. The source is a woman in her seventies in good health. The chain has TRBV7-9 and TRBJ1-3, with 8 bases aligning to TRBD1. CDR3 amino acids: CASSPGQVQDTIYF. The CDR3 DNA reads TGTGCCAGCAGCCCGGGACAGGTGCAGGACACCATATATTTT.